This is a list of T cell receptor beta chains from one sample in a study of blood T cell repertoires in COVID-19. Here immunoSEQ multiplex PCR was the method, and the copy in TCRdb shows in-frame clones only, minus some. The sample includes 100,000 to 150,000 clones, 85% of them seen just once. The sequencing input was peripheral blood. These receptors all stem from an elderly man with active or convalescent COVID-19. The conserved cysteine and the conserved F or W are not part of the CDR3 here.

>TRBJ1-6|TRBV9
ASSVRTDNSPLH
>TRBJ2-7|TRBV10-1
ASSEGAGDYEQY
>TRBJ2-3|TRBV3-1/TRBV3-2
ASSQDPSGTDTQY
>TRBJ1-1|TRBV24-1
ATSGLRDTTEAF
>TRBJ1-3|TRBV2
ASSESSGSGNTIY
>TRBJ2-1|TRBV5-1
ASSKDRENEQF
>TRBJ2-2|TRBV3-1/TRBV3-2
ASSSFGTRGTGELF
>TRBJ2-2|TRBV4-3
ASSRDSSNTGELF
>TRBJ2-7|TRBV28
ASRAGGPSYEQY
>TRBJ2-7|TRBV6-1
ASSDPGLATSSYEQY
>TRBJ2-1|TRBV4-2
ASSHPRDPGRI
>TRBJ2-6|TRBV7-2
ASVQGSGANVLT
>TRBJ2-3|TRBV7-9
ASSYPTSGGHTDTQY
>TRBJ1-2|TRBV24-1
ATSQMDRDGYT
>TRBJ1-4|TRBV10-3
AISGEGGTPTNEKLF
>TRBJ1-2|TRBV5-4
ASSLDGRGGYT
>TRBJ1-2|TRBV28
ASRGGSGYT
>TRBJ1-1|TRBV12-3/TRBV12-4
ASSFPGAEAF
>TRBJ1-2|TRBV14
ASSRRGYGYT
>TRBJ1-1|TRBV7-3
ASGGGVNTEAF
>TRBJ1-2|TRBV6-2/TRBV6-3
ASSSVRLIGEIYGYT
>TRBJ2-5|TRBV11-3
ASSLRSGTGAETQY
>TRBJ2-3|TRBV7-3
ASSLSPGVGDTQY
>TRBJ2-7|TRBV7-9
ASSLGPQGSYEQY
>TRBJ1-5|TRBV28
ASSVLSNQPQH
>TRBJ2-2|TRBV5-1
ASSLGFGSDTNTGELF
>TRBJ2-2|TRBV6-5
ASRSGGAFGELF
>TRBJ2-7|TRBV6-5
ASSYSAGLGYEQY
>TRBJ2-7|TRBV5-3
ARSLEFQDSSYEQY
>TRBJ2-2|TRBV2
ASNVGQGAVGELF
>TRBJ2-7|TRBV6-1
ASSETLGSAYEQY
>TRBJ1-1|TRBV5-1
ASSFQTGVNTEAF
>TRBJ1-2|TRBV4-3
ASSQDRDREGYGYT
>TRBJ1-5|TRBV5-8
ASSLRGQSYQPQH
>TRBJ1-2|TRBV5-8
ASSFRGRNRSPNYGYT
>TRBJ1-1|TRBV29-1
SVDLGGPF
>TRBJ2-1|TRBV6-6
ASSSTDRVWNEQF